This T cell receptor (beta chain) was sequenced for a study of blood T cell repertoires in COVID-19. The overall study: In each case, the material was cDNA or gDNA derived from T cells, B-cell-depleted T cells, or PBMCs.

The CDR3 length is 16 residues. The V and J ends lost 4 bases and 6 bases, in that order; junction bases with no gene match: 12. CDR1 and CDR2 (germline): SNHLY, FYNNEI. Per the study methods: Scientists estimated how many nucleated cells there were by amplifying reference gene primers. Profiled with immunoSEQ multiplex PCR; TCRdb holds only in-frame clones, not every one. V, J and clone size were drawn from that table, and D and trimming were deduced from the DNA. Altogether some 330,000 clones are present, about 90% being singletons, with the ten largest covering approximately 1.8%. The rearrangement joins TRBV2 to TRBJ2-1; TRBD1 agrees at 7 bases. The sample consisted of peripheral blood. The sequence was collected from a woman aged 30 to 39 with COVID-19, enrolled during active disease. The CDR3 sequence: CASSASRDRNPNEQFF. DNA for the CDR3: TGTGCCAGCAGTGCCTCCCGGGACAGAAACCCCAATGAGCAGTTCTTC.